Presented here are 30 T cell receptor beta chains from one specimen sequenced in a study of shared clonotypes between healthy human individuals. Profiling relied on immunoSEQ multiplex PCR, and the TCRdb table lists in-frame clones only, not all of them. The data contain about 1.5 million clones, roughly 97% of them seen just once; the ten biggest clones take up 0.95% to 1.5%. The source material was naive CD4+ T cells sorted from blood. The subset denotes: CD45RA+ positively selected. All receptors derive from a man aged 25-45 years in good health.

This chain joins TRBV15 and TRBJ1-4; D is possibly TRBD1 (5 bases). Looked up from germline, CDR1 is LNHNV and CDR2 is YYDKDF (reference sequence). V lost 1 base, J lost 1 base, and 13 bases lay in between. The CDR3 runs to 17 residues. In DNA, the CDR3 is TGTGCCACCAGCAGAGTTTCGGGGGTTGGAACTAATGAAAAACTGTTTTTT. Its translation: CATSRVSGVGTNEKLFF. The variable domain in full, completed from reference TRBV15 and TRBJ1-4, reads DAMVIQNPRYQVTQFGKPVTLSCSQTLNHNVMYWYQQKSSQAPKLLFHYYDKDFNNEADTPDNFQSRRPNTSFCFLDIRSPGLGDTAMYLCATSRVSGVGTNEKLFFGSGTQLSVL.

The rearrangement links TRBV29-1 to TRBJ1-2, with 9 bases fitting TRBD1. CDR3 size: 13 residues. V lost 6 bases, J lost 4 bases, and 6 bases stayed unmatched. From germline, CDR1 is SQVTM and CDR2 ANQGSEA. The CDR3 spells CSVPGQGLYGYTF. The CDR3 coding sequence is TGCAGCGTCCCGGGACAGGGACTCTATGGCTACACCTTC.

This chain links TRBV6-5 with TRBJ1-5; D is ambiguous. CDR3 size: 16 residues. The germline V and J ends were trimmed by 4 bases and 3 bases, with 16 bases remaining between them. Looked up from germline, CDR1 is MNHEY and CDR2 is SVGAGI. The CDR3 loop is CASSLTGVRSNQPQHF. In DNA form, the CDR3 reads TGTGCCAGCAGTTTGACTGGGGTTCGTTCCAATCAGCCCCAGCATTTT.

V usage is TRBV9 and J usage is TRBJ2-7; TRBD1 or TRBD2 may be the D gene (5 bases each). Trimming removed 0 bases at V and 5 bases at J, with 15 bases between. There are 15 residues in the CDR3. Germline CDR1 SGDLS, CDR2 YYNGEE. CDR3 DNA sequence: TGTGCCAGCAGCGTAGATACTGGGGGTTTTGACGAGCAGTACTTC. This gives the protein CASSVDTGGFDEQYF.

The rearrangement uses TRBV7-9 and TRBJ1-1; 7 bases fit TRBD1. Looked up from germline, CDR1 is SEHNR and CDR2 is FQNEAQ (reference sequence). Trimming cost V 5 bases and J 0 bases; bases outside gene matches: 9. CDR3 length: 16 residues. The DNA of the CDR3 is TGTGCCAGCAGCCCAGGGGGGGGCCGGATGAACACTGAAGCTTTCTTT. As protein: CASSPGGGRMNTEAFF.

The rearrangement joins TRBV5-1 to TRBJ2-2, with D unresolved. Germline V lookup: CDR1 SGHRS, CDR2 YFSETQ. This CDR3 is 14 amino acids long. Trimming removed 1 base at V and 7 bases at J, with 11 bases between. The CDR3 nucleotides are TGCGCCAGCAGCTTGAGGGCCACCGGCGGGGAGCTGTTTTTT. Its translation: CASSLRATGGELFF.

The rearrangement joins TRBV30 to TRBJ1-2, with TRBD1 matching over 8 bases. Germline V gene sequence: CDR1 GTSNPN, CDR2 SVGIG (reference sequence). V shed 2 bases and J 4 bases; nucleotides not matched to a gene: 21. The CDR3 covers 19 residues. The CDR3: CAWSRMGRAGGFYVYGYTF. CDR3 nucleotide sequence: TGTGCCTGGAGTCGTATGGGTCGGGCAGGGGGCTTTTATGTCTATGGCTACACCTTC.

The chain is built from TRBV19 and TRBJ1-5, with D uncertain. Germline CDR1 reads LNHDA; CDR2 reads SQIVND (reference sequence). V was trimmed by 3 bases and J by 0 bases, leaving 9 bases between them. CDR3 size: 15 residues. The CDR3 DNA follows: TGTGCCAGTAGTATCGCCCACACTAGCAATCAGCCCCAGCATTTT. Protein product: CASSIAHTSNQPQHF. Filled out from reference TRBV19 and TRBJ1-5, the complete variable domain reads DGGITQSPKYLFRKEGQNVTLSCEQNLNHDAMYWYRQDPGQGLRLIYYSQIVNDFQKGDIAEGYSVSREKKESFPLTVTSAQKNPTAFYLCASSIAHTSNQPQHFGDGTRLSIL.

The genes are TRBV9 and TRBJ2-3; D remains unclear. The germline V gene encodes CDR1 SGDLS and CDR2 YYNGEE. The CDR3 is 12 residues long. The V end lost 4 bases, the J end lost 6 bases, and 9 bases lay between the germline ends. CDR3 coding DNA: TGTGCCAGCAGCCCCTTGGGGGATACGCAGTATTTT. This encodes CASSPLGDTQYF.

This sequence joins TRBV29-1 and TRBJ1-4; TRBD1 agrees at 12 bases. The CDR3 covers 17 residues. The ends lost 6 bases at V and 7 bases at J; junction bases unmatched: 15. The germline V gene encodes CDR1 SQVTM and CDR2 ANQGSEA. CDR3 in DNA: TGCAGCGTACTGGGACAGGGGGCGCGGTTACGGTCTGAAAAACTGTTTTTT. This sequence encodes CSVLGQGARLRSEKLFF.

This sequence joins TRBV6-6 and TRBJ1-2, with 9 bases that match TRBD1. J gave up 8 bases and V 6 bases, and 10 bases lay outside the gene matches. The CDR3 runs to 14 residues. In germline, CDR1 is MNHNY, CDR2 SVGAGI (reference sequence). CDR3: CASRLGQGVGGYTF. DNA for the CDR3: TGTGCCAGCAGGCTGGGACAGGGCGTTGGCGGCTACACCTTC.

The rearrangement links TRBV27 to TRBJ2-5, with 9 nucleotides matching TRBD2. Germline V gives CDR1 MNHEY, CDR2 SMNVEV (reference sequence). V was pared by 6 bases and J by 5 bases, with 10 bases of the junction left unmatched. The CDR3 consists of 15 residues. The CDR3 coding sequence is TGTGCCAGCAGGGGGGGAGCGGGAGGAGGGGAGACCCAGTACTTC. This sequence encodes CASRGGAGGGETQYF.

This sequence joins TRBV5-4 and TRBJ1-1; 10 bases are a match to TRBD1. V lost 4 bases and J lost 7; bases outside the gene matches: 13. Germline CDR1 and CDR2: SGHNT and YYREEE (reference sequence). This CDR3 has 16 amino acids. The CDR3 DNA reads TGTGCCAGCAGCGCAGGGACAGGGGTATTATTGGGTGAAGCTTTCTTT. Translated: CASSAGTGVLLGEAFF. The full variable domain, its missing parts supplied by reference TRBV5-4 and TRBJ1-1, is ETGVTQSPTHLIKTRGQQVTLRCSSQSGHNTVSWYQQALGQGPQFIFQYYREEENGRGNFPPRFSGLQFPNYSSELNVNALELDDSALYLCASSAGTGVLLGEAFFGQGTRLTVV.

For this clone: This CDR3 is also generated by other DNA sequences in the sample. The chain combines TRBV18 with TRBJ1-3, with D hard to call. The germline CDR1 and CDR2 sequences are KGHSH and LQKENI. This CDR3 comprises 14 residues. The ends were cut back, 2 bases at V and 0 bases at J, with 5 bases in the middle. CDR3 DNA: TGTGCCAGCTCACCAGGAAACTCTGGAAACACCATATATTTT. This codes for CASSPGNSGNTIYF.

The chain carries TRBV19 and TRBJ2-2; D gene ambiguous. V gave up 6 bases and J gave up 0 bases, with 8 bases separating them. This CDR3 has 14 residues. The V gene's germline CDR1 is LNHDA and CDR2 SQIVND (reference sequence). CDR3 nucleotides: TGTGCCAGTAGGAACCGGCCGAACACCGGGGAGCTGTTTTTT. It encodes CASRNRPNTGELFF.

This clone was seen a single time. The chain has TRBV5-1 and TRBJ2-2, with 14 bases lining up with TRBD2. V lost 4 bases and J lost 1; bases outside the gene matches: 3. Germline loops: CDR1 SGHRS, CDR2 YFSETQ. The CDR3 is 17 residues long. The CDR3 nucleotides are TGCGCCAGCAGCCTAGGGACTAGCGGGAGGAACACCGGGGAGCTGTTTTTT. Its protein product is CASSLGTSGRNTGELFF.

CDR3 nucleotides: TGTGCCTGGGGAGGGACATATAGCAATCAGCCCCAGCATTTT. It encodes CAWGGTYSNQPQHF. V gene TRBV30 combines with J gene TRBJ1-5; weak D call: TRBD1 (6 bases). The CDR3 is 14 residues long. Germline V gene lookup returns CDR1 GTSNPN and CDR2 SVGIG (reference sequence). V lost 5 bases and J 0 bases, leaving 11 bases between the germline ends.

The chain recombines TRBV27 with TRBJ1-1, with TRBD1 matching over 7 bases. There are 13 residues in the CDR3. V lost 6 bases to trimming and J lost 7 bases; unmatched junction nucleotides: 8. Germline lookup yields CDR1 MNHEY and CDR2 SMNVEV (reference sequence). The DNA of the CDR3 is TGTGCCAGCAGATCCGGGACAGCAAATGAAGCTTTCTTT. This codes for CASRSGTANEAFF.

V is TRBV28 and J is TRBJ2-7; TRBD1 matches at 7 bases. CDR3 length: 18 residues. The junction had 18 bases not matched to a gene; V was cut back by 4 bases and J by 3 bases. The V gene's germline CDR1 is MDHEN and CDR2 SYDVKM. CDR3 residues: CASSYLYGLTGTDYEQYF. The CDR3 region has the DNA TGTGCCAGCAGTTACCTCTATGGCCTAACCGGGACAGACTACGAGCAGTACTTC.

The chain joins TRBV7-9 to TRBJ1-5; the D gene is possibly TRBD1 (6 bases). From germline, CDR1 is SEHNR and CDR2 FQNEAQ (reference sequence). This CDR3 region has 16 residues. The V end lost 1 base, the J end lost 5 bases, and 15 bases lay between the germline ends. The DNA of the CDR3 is TGTGCCAGCAGCTTAGAGGGGGGCAGGCGTGATCAGCCCCAGCATTTT. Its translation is CASSLEGGRRDQPQHF.

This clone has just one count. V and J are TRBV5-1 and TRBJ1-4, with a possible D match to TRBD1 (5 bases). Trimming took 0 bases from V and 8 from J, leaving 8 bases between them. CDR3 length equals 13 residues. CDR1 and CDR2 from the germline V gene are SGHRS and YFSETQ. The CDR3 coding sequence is TGCGCCAGCAGCTTGGAAGGGGAAGAAAAACTGTTTTTT. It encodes CASSLEGEEKLFF. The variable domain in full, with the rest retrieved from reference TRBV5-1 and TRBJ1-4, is KAGVTQTPRYLIKTRGQQVTLSCSPISGHRSVSWYQQTPGQGLQFLFEYFSETQRNKGNFPGRFSGRQFSNSRSEMNVSTLELGDSALYLCASSLEGEEKLFFGSGTQLSVL.

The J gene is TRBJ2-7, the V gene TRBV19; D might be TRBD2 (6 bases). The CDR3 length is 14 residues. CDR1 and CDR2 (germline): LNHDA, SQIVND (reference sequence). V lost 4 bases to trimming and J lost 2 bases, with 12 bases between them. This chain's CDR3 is CASSTRGAAYEQYF. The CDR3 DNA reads TGTGCCAGTAGTACCCGCGGGGCAGCCTACGAGCAGTACTTC.

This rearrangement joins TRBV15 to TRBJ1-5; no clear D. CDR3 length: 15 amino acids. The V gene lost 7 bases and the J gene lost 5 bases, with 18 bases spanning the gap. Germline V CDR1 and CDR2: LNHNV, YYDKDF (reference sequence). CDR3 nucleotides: TGTGCCACCACCCCCCATGGGTCCGGTGATCAGCCCCAGCATTTT. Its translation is CATTPHGSGDQPQHF.

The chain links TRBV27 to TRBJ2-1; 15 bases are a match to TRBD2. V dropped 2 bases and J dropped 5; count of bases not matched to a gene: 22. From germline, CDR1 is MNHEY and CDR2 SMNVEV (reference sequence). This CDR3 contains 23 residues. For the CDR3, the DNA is TGTGCCAGCAGTTTAACGACAAACGAACTTCCGGGACTAGCGGGAGGCTCAGACAATGAGCAGTTCTTC. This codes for CASSLTTNELPGLAGGSDNEQFF.

The CDR3 reads CATSRDHGLNTEAFF. CDR3 coding DNA: TGTGCCACCAGCAGAGATCACGGATTAAACACTGAAGCTTTCTTT. This chain links TRBV15 with TRBJ1-1; no reliable D call. Germline V gives CDR1 LNHNV, CDR2 YYDKDF (reference sequence). This CDR3 region has 15 residues. Trimming pared 0 bases from V and 2 bases from J, leaving 10 bases between.

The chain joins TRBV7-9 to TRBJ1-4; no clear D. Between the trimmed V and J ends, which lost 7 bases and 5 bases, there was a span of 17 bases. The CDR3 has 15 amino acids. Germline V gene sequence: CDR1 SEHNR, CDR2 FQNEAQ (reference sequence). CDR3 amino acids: CASTLRRTMNEKLFF. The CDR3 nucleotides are TGTGCCAGCACCCTCCGGAGAACAATGAATGAAAAACTGTTTTTT.

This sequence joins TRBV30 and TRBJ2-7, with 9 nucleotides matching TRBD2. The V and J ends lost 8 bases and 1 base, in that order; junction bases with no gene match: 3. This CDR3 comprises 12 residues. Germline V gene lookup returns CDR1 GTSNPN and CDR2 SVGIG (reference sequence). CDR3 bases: TGTGCCGTGGGACTAGCATCCTACGAGCAGTACTTC. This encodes CAVGLASYEQYF. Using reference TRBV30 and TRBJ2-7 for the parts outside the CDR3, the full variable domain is SQTIHQWPATLVQPVGSPLSLECTVEGTSNPNLYWYRQAAGRGLQLLFYSVGIGQISSEVPQNLSASRPQDRQFILSSKKLLLSDSGFYLCAVGLASYEQYFGPGTRLTVT.

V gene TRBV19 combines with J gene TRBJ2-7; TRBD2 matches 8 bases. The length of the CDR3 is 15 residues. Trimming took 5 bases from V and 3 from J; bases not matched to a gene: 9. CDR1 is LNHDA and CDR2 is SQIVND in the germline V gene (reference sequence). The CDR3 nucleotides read TGTGCCAGTAGTGCGGTAAGCGGGGGTATCTACGAGCAGTACTTC. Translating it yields CASSAVSGGIYEQYF.

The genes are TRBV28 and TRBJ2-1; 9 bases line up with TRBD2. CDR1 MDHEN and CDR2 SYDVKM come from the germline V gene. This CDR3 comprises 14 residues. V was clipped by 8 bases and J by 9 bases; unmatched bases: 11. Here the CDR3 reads CASWAGGGRSEQFF. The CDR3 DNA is TGTGCCAGCTGGGCGGGAGGGGGCAGATCTGAGCAGTTCTTC. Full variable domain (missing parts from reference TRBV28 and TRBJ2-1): DVKVTQSSRYLVKRTGEKVFLECVQDMDHENMFWYRQDPGLGLRLIYFSYDVKMKEKGDIPEGYSVSREKKERFSLILESASTNQTSMYLCASWAGGGRSEQFFGPGTRLTVL.

The CDR3 DNA reads as TGTGCCATCAGGGGACAGGGGTCCTTCCCCTACGAGCAGTACTTC. Translated: CAIRGQGSFPYEQYF. The V and J genes are TRBV10-3 and TRBJ2-7; 10 bases map to TRBD1. The trim removed 6 bases at V and 2 bases at J, leaving 7 bases unmatched. The CDR3 is 15 amino acids. In germline, CDR1 is ENHRY, CDR2 SYGVKD.